This TCR beta chain was sequenced for a study of cytomegalovirus exposure and HLA in healthy donors. Study results and caveats: Association of some 18,000 TCR beta sequences with HLA alleles was found at 0.05 false discovery rate in a later analysis.

This PCR relied on a set of 60 Vbeta primers and 13 Jbeta primers. Produced via immunoSEQ multiplex PCR; TCRdb's table is partial and in-frame only. This sample carries some 84,000 clones, with around 0.6% going to the ten biggest clones. To note about this clone: The antigen is undetermined.

There are 14 residues in the CDR3. CDR1 and CDR2 from the germline V gene are MNHEY and SVGAGI. Trimming cost V 2 bases and J 3 bases, with 8 bases left between them. Sequenced sample: PBMCs. The genes are TRBV6-5 and TRBJ1-3; no definite D call. This TCR was recovered from a man in his forties or fifties in good health and CMV-seronegative. DNA of the CDR3: TGTGCCAGCAGTTACGATCTAGGTGGAAACACCATATATTTT. This codes for CASSYDLGGNTIYF.